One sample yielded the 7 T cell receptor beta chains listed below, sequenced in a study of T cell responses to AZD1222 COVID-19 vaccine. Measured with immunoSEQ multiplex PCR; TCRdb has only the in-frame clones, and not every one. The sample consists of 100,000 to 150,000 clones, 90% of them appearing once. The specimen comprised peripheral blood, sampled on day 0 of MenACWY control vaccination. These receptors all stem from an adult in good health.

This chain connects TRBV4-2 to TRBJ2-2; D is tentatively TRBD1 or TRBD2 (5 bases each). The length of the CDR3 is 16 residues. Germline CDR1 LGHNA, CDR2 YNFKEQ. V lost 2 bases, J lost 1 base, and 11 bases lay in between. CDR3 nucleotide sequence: TGTGCCAGCAGCCAACCAGGGACGGAGAACACCGGGGAGCTGTTTTTT. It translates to CASSQPGTENTGELFF.

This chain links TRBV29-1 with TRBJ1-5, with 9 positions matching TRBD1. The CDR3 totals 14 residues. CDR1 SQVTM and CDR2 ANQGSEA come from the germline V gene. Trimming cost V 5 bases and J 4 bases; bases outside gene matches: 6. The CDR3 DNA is TGCAGCGTTTTAGAACAGGGGGCGAATCAGCCCCAGCATTTT. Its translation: CSVLEQGANQPQHF.

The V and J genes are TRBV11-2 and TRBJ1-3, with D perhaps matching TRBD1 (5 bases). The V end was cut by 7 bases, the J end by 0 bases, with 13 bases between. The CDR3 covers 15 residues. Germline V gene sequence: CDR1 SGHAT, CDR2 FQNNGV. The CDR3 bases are TGTGCCAGCAAGAGTGGGGGGGGCTCTGGAAACACCATATATTTT. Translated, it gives CASKSGGGSGNTIYF.

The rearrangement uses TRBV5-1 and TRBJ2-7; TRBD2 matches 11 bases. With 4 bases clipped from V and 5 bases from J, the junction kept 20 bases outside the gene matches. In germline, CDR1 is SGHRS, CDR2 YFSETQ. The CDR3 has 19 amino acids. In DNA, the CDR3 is TGCGCCAGCAGCCCGGCCCAGTTGTGGAATAGCGGGAGGGCCCACGAGCAGTACTTC. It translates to CASSPAQLWNSGRAHEQYF.

This CDR3 reads CASSTRVLQETQYF. CDR3 in DNA: TGTGCCAGCAGCACCAGGGTTCTCCAAGAGACCCAGTACTTC. The chain recombines TRBV7-2 with TRBJ2-5; D perhaps matches TRBD1 (5 bases). The germline gives CDR1 SGHTA, CDR2 FQGNSA. V was cut by 5 bases and J by 1 base, with 11 bases left in between. The CDR3 totals 14 residues. Looking up the rest from reference TRBV7-2 and TRBJ2-5 gives the full variable domain: GAGVSQSPSNKVTEKGKDVELRCDPISGHTALYWYRQSLGQGLEFLIYFQGNSAPDKSGLPSDRFSAERTGGSVSTLTIQRTQQEDSAVYLCASSTRVLQETQYFGPGTRLLVL.

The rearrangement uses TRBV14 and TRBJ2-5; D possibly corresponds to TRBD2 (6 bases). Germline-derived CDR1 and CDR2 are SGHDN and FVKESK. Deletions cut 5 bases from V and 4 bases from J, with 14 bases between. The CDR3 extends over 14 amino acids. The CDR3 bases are TGTGCCAGCAGCACTCCTAGCGAGGGAGAGACCCAGTACTTC. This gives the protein CASSTPSEGETQYF.

CDR3 amino acids: CATSRVLAGSYEQYF. The DNA for the CDR3 is TGTGCCACCAGCAGGGTACTAGCGGGGTCCTACGAGCAGTACTTC. The chain is built from TRBV15 and TRBJ2-7; 10 nucleotides line up with TRBD2. CDR3 length equals 15 residues. V lost 3 bases and J lost 1; bases outside the gene matches: 3. Germline lookup yields CDR1 LNHNV and CDR2 YYDKDF (reference sequence).